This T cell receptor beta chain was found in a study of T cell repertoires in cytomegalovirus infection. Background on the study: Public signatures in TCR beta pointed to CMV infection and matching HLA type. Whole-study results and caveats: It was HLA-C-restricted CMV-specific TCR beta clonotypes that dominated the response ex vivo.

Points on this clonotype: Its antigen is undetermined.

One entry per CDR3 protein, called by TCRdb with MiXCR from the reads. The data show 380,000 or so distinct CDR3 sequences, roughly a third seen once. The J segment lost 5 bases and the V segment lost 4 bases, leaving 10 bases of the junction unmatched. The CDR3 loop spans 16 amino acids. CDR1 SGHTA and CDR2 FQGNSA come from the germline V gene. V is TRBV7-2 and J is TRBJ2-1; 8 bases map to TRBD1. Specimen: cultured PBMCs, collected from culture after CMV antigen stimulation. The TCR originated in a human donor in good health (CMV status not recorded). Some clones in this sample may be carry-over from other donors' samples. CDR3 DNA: TGTGCCAGCAGCTCCATCACCCGGACAGGGAACAATGAGCAGTTCTTC. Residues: CASSSITRTGNNEQFF.